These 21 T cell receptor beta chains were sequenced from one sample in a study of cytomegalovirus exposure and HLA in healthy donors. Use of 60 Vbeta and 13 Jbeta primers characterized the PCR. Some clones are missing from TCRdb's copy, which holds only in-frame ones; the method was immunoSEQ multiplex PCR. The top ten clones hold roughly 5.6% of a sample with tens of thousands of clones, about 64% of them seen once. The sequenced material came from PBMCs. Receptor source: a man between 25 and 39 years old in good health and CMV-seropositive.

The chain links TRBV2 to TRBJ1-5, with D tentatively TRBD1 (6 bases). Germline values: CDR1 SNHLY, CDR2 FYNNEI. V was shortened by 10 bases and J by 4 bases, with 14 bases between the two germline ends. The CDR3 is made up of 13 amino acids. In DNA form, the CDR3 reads TGTGCCATCACTACAGGGATAAATCAGCCCCAGCATTTT. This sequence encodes CAITTGINQPQHF.

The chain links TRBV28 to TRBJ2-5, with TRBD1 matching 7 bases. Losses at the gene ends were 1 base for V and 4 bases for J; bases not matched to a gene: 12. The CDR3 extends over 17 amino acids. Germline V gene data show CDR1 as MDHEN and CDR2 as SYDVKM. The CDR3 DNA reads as TGTGCCAGCAGTTTATTAGGGGTCGGGTCAGGGGGAGAGACCCAGTACTTC. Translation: CASSLLGVGSGGETQYF.

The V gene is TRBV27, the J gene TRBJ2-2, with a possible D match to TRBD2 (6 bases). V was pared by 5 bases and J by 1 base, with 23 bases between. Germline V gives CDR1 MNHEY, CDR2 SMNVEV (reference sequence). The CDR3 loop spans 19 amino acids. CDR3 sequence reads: CASSSPTLTSRWNTGELFF. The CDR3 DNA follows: TGTGCCAGCAGTAGCCCAACTCTGACTAGTCGGTGGAACACCGGGGAGCTGTTTTTT.

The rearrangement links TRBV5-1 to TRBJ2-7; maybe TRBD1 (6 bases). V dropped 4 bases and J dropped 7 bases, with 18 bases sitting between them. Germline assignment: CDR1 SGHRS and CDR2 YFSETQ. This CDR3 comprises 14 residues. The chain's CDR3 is CASSGTGTRGEQYF. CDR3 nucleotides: TGCGCCAGCAGCGGCACCGGGACCAGGGGAGAGCAGTACTTC.

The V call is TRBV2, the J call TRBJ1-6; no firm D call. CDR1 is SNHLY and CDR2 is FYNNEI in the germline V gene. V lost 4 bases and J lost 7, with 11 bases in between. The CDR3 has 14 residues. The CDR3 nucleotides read TGTGCCAGCAGTGGTCAGGCCATCAATTCACCCCTCCACTTT. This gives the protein CASSGQAINSPLHF.

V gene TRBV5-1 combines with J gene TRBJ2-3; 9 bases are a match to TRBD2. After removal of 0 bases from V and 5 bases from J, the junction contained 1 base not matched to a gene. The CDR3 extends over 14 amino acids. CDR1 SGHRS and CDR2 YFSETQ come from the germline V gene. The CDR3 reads CASSLGRGGDTQYF. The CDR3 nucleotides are TGCGCCAGCAGCTTGGGGCGGGGGGGAGATACGCAGTATTTT. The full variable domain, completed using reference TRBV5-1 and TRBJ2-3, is KAGVTQTPRYLIKTRGQQVTLSCSPISGHRSVSWYQQTPGQGLQFLFEYFSETQRNKGNFPGRFSGRQFSNSRSEMNVSTLELGDSALYLCASSLGRGGDTQYFGPGTRLTVL.

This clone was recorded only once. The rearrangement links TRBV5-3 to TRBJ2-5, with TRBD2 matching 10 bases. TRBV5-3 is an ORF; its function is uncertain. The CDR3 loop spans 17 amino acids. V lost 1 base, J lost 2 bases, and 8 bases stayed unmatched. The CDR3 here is CARSLKMLAGGQETQYF. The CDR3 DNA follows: TGTGCCAGAAGCTTGAAAATGTTAGCGGGGGGTCAAGAGACCCAGTACTTC.

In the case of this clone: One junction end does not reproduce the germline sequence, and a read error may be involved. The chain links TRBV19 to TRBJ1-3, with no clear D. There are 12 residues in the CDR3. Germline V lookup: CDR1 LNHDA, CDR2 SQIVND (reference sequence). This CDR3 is CARSIHGNTIYF. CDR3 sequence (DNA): TGTGCCCGTAGTATCCATGGAAACACCATATATTTT.

This CDR3 is CASRPGQGLYGYTF. CDR3 sequence (DNA): TGTGCCAGCAGACCCGGACAGGGCCTCTATGGCTACACCTTC. The gene calls are TRBV2 and TRBJ1-2, with TRBD1 identical over 8 bases. This CDR3 contains 14 residues. The junction had 7 bases not matched to a gene; V was cut back by 6 bases and J by 4 bases. Germline CDR1 SNHLY, CDR2 FYNNEI.

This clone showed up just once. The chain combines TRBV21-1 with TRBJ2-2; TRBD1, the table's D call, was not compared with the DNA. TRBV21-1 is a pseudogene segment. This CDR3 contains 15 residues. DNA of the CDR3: TGTGCCAGCAGCTACAGGGGGCGCGTTACCGGGGAGCTGTTTTTT. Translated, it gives CASSYRGRVTGELFF.

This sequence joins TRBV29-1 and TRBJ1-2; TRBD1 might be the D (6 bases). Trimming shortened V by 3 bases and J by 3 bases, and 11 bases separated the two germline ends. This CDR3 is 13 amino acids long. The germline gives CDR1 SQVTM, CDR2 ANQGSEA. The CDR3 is CSVENRADYGYTF. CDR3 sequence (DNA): TGCAGCGTTGAGAACAGGGCGGACTATGGCTACACCTTC. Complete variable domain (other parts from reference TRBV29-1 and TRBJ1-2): SAVISQKPSRDICQRGTSLTIQCQVDSQVTMMFWYRQQPGQSLTLIATANQGSEATYESGFVIDKFPISRPNLTFSTLTVSNMSPEDSSIYLCSVENRADYGYTFGSGTRLTVV.

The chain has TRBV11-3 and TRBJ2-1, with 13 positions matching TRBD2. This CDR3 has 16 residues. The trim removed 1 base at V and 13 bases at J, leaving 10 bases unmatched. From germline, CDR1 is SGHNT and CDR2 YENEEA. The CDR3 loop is CASSLGGTSGVGVQFF. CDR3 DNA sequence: TGTGCCAGCAGCTTAGGAGGGACTAGCGGGGTGGGGGTACAGTTCTTC.

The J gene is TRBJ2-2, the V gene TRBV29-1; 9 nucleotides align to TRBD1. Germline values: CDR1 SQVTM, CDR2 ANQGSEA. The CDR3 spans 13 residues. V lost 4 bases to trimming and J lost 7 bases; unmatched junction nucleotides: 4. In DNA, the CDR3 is TGCAGCGTTGGGACAGGGGTAGGCGGGGAGCTGTTTTTT. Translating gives CSVGTGVGGELFF.

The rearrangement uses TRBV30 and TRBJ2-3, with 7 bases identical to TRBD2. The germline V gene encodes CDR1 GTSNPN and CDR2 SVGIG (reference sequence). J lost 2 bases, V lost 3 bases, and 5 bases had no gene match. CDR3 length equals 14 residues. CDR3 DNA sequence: TGTGCCTGGAGCCACGGGGGGACCACAGATACGCAGTATTTT. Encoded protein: CAWSHGGTTDTQYF.

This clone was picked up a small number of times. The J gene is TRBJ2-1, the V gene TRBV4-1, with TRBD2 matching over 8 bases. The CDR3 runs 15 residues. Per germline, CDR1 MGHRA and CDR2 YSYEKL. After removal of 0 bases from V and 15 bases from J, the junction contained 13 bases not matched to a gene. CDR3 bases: TGCGCCAGCAGCCAAGATCCCGCCAGCGGGGGAGTTCCGTTCTTC. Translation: CASSQDPASGGVPFF.

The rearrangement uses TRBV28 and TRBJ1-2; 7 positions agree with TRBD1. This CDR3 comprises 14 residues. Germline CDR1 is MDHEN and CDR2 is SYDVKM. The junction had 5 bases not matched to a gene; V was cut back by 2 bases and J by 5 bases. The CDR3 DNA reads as TGTGCCAGCAGTTTAATCGGCAGGGGGTATGGCTACACCTTC. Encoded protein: CASSLIGRGYGYTF.

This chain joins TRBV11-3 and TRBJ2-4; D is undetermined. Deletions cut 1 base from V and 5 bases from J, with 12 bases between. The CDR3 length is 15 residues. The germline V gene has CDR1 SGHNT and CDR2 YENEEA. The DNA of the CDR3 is TGTGCCAGCAGCTTAGGAGTAGTAAACGAAAACATTCAGTACTTC. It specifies CASSLGVVNENIQYF.

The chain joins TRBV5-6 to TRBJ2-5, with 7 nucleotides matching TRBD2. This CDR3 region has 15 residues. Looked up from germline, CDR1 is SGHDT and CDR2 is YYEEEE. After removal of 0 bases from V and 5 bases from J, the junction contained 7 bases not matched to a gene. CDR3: CASSLVGGGRETQYF. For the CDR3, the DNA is TGTGCCAGCAGCTTGGTTGGGGGAGGGCGGGAGACCCAGTACTTC. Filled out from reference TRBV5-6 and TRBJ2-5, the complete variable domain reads DAGVTQSPTHLIKTRGQQVTLRCSPKSGHDTVSWYQQALGQGPQFIFQYYEEEERQRGNFPDRFSGHQFPNYSSELNVNALLLGDSALYLCASSLVGGGRETQYFGPGTRLLVL.

As DNA, the CDR3 is TGTGCCAGCAGCTTGGGCGCGCGGTGGGAGCAGTACTTC. It encodes CASSLGARWEQYF. The V gene is TRBV5-4, the J gene TRBJ2-7; D is uncertain. In germline, CDR1 is SGHNT, CDR2 YYREEE (reference sequence). The CDR3 has 13 residues. Trimming shortened V by 0 bases and J by 7 bases, and 11 bases separated the two germline ends.

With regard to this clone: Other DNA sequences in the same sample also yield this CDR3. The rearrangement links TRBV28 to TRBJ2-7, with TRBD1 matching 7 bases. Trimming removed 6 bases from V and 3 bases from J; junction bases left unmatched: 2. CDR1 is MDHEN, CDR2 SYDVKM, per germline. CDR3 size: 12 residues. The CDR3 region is CASRGQYYEQYF. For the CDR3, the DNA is TGTGCCAGCAGGGGACAGTACTACGAGCAGTACTTC. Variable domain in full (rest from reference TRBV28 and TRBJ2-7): DVKVTQSSRYLVKRTGEKVFLECVQDMDHENMFWYRQDPGLGLRLIYFSYDVKMKEKGDIPEGYSVSREKKERFSLILESASTNQTSMYLCASRGQYYEQYFGPGTRLTVT.

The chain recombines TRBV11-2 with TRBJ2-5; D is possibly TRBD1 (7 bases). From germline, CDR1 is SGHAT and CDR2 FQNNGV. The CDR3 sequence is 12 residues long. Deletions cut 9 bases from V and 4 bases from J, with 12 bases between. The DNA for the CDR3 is TGTGCCAGTACTCAGGGGGGAGAGACCCAGTACTTC. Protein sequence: CASTQGGETQYF.